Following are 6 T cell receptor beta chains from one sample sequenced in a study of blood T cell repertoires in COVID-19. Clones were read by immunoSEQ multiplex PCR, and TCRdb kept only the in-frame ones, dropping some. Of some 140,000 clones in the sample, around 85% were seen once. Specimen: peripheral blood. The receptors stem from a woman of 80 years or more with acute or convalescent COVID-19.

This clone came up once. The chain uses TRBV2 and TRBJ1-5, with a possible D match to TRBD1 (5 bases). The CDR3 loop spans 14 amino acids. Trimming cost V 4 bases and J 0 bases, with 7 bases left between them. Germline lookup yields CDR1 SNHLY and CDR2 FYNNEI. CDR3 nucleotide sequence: TGTGCCAGCAGTGCCGACAGTAGCAATCAGCCCCAGCATTTT. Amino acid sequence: CASSADSSNQPQHF.

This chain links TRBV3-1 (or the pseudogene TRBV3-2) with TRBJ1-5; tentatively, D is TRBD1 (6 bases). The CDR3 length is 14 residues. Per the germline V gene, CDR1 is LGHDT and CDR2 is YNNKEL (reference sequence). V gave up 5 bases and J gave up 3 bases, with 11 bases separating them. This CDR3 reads CASSNRDNNQPQHF. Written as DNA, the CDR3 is TGTGCCAGCAGCAACCGGGACAACAATCAGCCCCAGCATTTT.

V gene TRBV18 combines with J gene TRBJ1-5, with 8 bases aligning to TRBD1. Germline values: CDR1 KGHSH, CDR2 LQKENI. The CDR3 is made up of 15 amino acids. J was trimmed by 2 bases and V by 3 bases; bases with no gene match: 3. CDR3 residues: CASSPGQGRNQPQHF. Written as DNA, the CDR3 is TGTGCCAGCTCACCCGGACAGGGCCGCAATCAGCCCCAGCATTTT.

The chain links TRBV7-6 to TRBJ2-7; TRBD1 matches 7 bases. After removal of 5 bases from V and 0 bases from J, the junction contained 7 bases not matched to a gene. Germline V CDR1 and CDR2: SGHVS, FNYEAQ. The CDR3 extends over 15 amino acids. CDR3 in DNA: TGTGCCAGCAGCCTCGGGACAGCGTACTCCTACGAGCAGTACTTC. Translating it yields CASSLGTAYSYEQYF.

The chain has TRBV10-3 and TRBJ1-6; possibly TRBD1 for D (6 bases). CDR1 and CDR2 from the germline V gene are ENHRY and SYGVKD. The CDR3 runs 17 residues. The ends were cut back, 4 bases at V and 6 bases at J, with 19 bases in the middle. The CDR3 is CAISVSGAGLSNSPLHF. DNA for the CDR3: TGTGCCATCAGTGTGTCGGGGGCCGGACTCAGTAATTCACCCCTCCACTTT.

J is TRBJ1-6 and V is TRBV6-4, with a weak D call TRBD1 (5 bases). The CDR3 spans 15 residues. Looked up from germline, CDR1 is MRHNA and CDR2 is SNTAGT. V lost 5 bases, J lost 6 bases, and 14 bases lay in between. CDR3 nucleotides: TGTGCCAGCAGTCAAATCGGGGGAACTAATTCACCCCTCCACTTT. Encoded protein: CASSQIGGTNSPLHF.